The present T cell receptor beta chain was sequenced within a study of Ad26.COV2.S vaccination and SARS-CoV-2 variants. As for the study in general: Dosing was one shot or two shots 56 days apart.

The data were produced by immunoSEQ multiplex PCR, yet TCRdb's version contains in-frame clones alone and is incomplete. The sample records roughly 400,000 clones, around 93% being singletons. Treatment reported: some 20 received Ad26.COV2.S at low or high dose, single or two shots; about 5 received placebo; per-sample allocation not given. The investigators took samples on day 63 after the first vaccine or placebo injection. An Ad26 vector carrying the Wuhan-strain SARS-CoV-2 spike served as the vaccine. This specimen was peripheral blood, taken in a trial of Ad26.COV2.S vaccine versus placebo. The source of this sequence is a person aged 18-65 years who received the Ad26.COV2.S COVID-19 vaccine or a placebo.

The chain's CDR3 is CASLRGGTYTEAFF. The DNA for the CDR3 is TGTGCCAGCTTACGCGGGGGGACGTACACTGAAGCTTTCTTT. The chain combines TRBV5-6 with TRBJ1-1, with D possibly TRBD1 on 5 matching bases. Trimming took 7 bases from V and 3 from J, leaving 16 bases between them. This CDR3 has 14 residues. Germline CDR1 is SGHDT and CDR2 is YYEEEE.